Listed here are 16 T cell receptor beta chains from one sample, sequenced in a study of shared clonotypes between healthy human individuals. The repertoire was sequenced with immunoSEQ multiplex PCR; TCRdb's copy has only in-frame clones and lacks some. In the table there are about 1.1 million clones, about 80% of which are singletons. Sequencing was performed on memory CD4+ T cells from PBMCs. Stated subset: CD45RA-negative fraction. These receptors were collected from a man aged 18-30 years in good health. Some clones in this sample may be carry-over from other donors' samples.

The genes are TRBV5-1 and TRBJ2-7; unclear D gene. Germline assignment: CDR1 SGHRS and CDR2 YFSETQ. CDR3 length: 12 amino acids. V was pared by 5 bases and J by 4 bases, with 10 bases between. The CDR3: CASSSTVYEQYF. The CDR3 region has the DNA TGCGCCAGCAGTTCAACGGTTTACGAGCAGTACTTC.

The rearrangement uses TRBV7-6 and TRBJ1-5; D uncertain. Germline V lookup: CDR1 SGHVS, CDR2 FNYEAQ. Trimming took 5 bases from V and 6 from J, leaving 8 bases between them. CDR3 length: 12 residues. Here the CDR3 DNA reads TGTGCCAGCAGCCCGTTCGGTCAGCCCCAGCATTTT. The encoded protein is CASSPFGQPQHF.

The CDR3: CAIESNEQYF. CDR3 bases: TGCGCCATCGAATCTAACGAGCAGTACTTC. This chain connects TRBV10-1 to TRBJ2-7; the D is unclear. Germline V gene lookup returns CDR1 WNHNN and CDR2 SYGVQD (reference sequence). Trimming pared 10 bases from V and 5 bases from J, leaving 9 bases between. The CDR3 consists of 10 residues.

This clone has ten or more counts. CDR3 bases: TGTGCCAGCAGTTTTGAGAATGAGCAGTTCTTC. This gives the protein CASSFENEQFF. The chain joins TRBV28 to TRBJ2-1; unclear D gene. Looked up from germline, CDR1 is MDHEN and CDR2 is SYDVKM. V was pared by 3 bases and J by 7 bases, with 4 bases between. The CDR3 sequence is 11 residues long.

This chain connects TRBV29-1 to TRBJ1-2; 7 nucleotides line up with TRBD1. V trimming: 7 bases; J trimming: 4 bases; junction bases outside the gene matches: 6. CDR1 is SQVTM and CDR2 is ANQGSEA in the germline V gene. The CDR3 is 12 residues long. The CDR3 loop is CSGTDRAYGYTF. The CDR3 bases are TGCAGCGGAACCGACAGGGCCTATGGCTACACCTTC.

V gene TRBV25-1 combines with J gene TRBJ1-2; D gene ambiguous. V dropped 1 base and J dropped 4 bases, with 7 bases sitting between them. CDR3 length equals 13 residues. In germline, CDR1 is MGHDK, CDR2 SYGVNS. In nucleotides, the CDR3 is TGTGCCAGCAGTGAATTGGAGGGCTATGGCTACACCTTC. It translates to CASSELEGYGYTF.

The gene calls are TRBV2 and TRBJ1-5; 9 positions match TRBD1. The germline V gene has CDR1 SNHLY and CDR2 FYNNEI. The junction had 8 bases not matched to a gene; V was cut back by 6 bases and J by 5 bases. The CDR3 has 15 residues. The CDR3 DNA sequence: TGTGCCAGCAGCAAACAGGGGGCGTTCGATCAGCCCCAGCATTTT. Protein: CASSKQGAFDQPQHF. Together with reference TRBV2 and TRBJ1-5, the CDR3 gives the full variable domain: EPEVTQTPSHQVTQMGQEVILRCVPISNHLYFYWYRQILGQKVEFLVSFYNNEISEKSEIFDDQFSVERPDGSNFTLKIRSTKLEDSAMYFCASSKQGAFDQPQHFGDGTRLSIL.

This rearrangement joins TRBV25-1 to TRBJ2-5; TRBD1 aligns across 7 bases. Germline V CDR1 and CDR2: MGHDK, SYGVNS. There are 13 residues in the CDR3. Trimming removed 6 bases from V and 2 bases from J; junction bases left unmatched: 3. CDR3 sequence: CASSDRVQETQYF. The CDR3 nucleotides read TGTGCCAGCAGCGACAGGGTACAAGAGACCCAGTACTTC.

This sequence joins TRBV5-4 and TRBJ1-4, with a possible D match to TRBD1 (6 bases). There are 15 residues in the CDR3. Germline CDR1 reads SGHNT; CDR2 reads YYREEE (reference sequence). The V and J ends lost 3 bases and 5 bases respectively, with 14 bases between them. The CDR3 bases are TGTGCCAGCAGCTACTCAGGGGTCAGGAATGAAAAACTGTTTTTT. Protein sequence: CASSYSGVRNEKLFF.

A word on this clone: Additional DNA sequences in this sample encode the identical CDR3. The chain couples TRBV7-2 to TRBJ2-7, with D hard to call. The CDR3 length is 13 residues. CDR1 is SGHTA and CDR2 is FQGNSA in the germline V gene. The V and J ends lost 0 bases and 2 bases respectively, with 5 bases between them. CDR3 in amino acids: CASSLAGPYEQYF. For the CDR3, the DNA is TGTGCCAGCAGCTTAGCGGGTCCCTACGAGCAGTACTTC. The full variable domain, its missing parts supplied by reference TRBV7-2 and TRBJ2-7, is GAGVSQSPSNKVTEKGKDVELRCDPISGHTALYWYRQSLGQGLEFLIYFQGNSAPDKSGLPSDRFSAERTGGSVSTLTIQRTQQEDSAVYLCASSLAGPYEQYFGPGTRLTVT.

The rearrangement uses TRBV5-1 and TRBJ1-2; D remains ambiguous. Trimming removed 0 bases from V and 10 bases from J, with 10 bases in between. Germline V gene sequence: CDR1 SGHRS, CDR2 YFSETQ. The CDR3 totals 12 residues. The CDR3 DNA reads as TGCGCCAGCAGCTTGGACCTGGACGACTACACCTTC. It codes for CASSLDLDDYTF.

This sequence joins TRBV21-1 and TRBJ2-7; TRBD1 is the table's D call and was not checked against the DNA. TRBV21-1 is assigned pseudogene status. There are 15 residues in the CDR3. The DNA for the CDR3 is TGTGCCAGCAGCAAAGCGCTCGGCAGGACCTACGAGCAGTACTTC. Translating gives CASSKALGRTYEQYF.

As regards this clone: It may be a read error: a sequence one base away is much more abundant. V is TRBV11-2 and J is TRBJ2-5; 7 nucleotides line up with TRBD1. The tail of the sequence fits TRBJ2-7 better, so the J call may be wrong. The CDR3 totals 14 residues. CDR1 and CDR2 from the germline V gene are SGHAT and FQNNGV. The CDR3 here is CASSLNRGAGEQYF. In DNA, the CDR3 is TGTGCCAGCAGCTTAAACAGGGGAGCCGGCGAGCAGTACTTC.

V and J are TRBV28 and TRBJ1-4; 8 nucleotides agree with TRBD1. The length of the CDR3 is 16 residues. The germline gives CDR1 MDHEN, CDR2 SYDVKM. The ends lost 7 bases at V and 0 bases at J; junction bases unmatched: 7. This chain's CDR3 is CASMGTGEATNEKLFF. CDR3 DNA: TGTGCCAGCATGGGGACAGGCGAAGCAACTAATGAAAAACTGTTTTTT.

The chain combines TRBV4-3 with TRBJ1-5; no clear D gene. V was cut by 0 bases and J by 4 bases, with 7 bases left in between. This CDR3 has 14 residues. Germline CDR1 reads LGHNA; CDR2 reads YSLEER. The DNA of the CDR3 is TGCGCCAGCAGCCAAGAAGGTGGGAATCAGCCCCAGCATTTT. Protein sequence: CASSQEGGNQPQHF.

The chain uses TRBV19 and TRBJ1-1; a weak D match, TRBD1 (6 bases). Germline V gene data show CDR1 as LNHDA and CDR2 as SQIVND (reference sequence). V was cut by 6 bases and J by 4 bases, with 15 bases left in between. The CDR3 covers 14 residues. The CDR3 nucleotides read TGTGCCAGTAGGGAACAGGGCGGAAGCACTGAAGCTTTCTTT. As protein: CASREQGGSTEAFF.